This T cell receptor (beta chain) was captured in a study of OX40 agonist ivuxolimab in advanced cancers. Across the study: In three patients, partial responses were observed, one with hepatocellular carcinoma and two with cutaneous melanoma.

The junction had 7 bases not matched to a gene; V was cut back by 1 base and J by 7 bases. Germline V gene lookup returns CDR1 SGHTA and CDR2 FQGNSA. CDR3 length equals 15 residues. Blood draws occurred at baseline, cycle 4 day 1, and cycle 7 day 1. Generated by immunoSEQ multiplex PCR, the TCRdb table keeps only in-frame clones and is missing some. The sample lists about 42,000 clones; about 79% were seen once. Of note for this clone: Its antigen is unidentified.

Notes on the study in general: Specificity for antigen went undetermined in the expanded peripheral T cells.

Sequenced material: CD4+ or CD8+ T cells sorted from blood, taken in a trial of the OX40 agonist ivuxolimab. This chain links TRBV7-2 with TRBJ1-1; TRBD1 agrees at 9 bases. This clonotype originated in an adult with an advanced solid tumor such as melanoma, head and neck, liver or kidney cancer. CDR3 DNA sequence: TGTGCCAGCAGCTTAGTGGGGACAGGGCAAGATGAAGCTTTCTTT. As protein: CASSLVGTGQDEAFF.